The clone carrying this T cell receptor beta chain was seen repeatedly, ten times or more. Its target is not known. Amplified regions were TCR beta CDR3 sequences from RNA transcripts. During a first-round RT-PCR of the TCR CDR3, the HTBI primer set was used. TCRdb redid the calling of the multiplex PCR reads with MiXCR, one entry per CDR3 protein. The table records approximately 320,000 distinct CDR3 sequences, over 15% of them present only once. These data are taken from a study of T cells in Graves' hyperthyroidism and ophthalmopathy. Findings of the study overall: From stable hyperthyroidism, ophthalmopathy was separated by a 13 V-J model. Blood also showed most of the thyroid clonotypes that were expanded above 0.001.

The source of this sequence is a young man with Graves' hyperthyroidism. The sequencing input was blood.

The CDR3 DNA sequence: TGTGCCAGCTCCCTGCAAGCCCTTGGAAACACCATATATTTT. This encodes CASSLQALGNTIYF. V usage is TRBV18 and J usage is TRBJ1-3; D is uncertain. Per germline, CDR1 KGHSH and CDR2 LQKENI. The CDR3 extends over 14 amino acids. The ends were cut back, 6 bases at V and 3 bases at J, with 12 bases in the middle.